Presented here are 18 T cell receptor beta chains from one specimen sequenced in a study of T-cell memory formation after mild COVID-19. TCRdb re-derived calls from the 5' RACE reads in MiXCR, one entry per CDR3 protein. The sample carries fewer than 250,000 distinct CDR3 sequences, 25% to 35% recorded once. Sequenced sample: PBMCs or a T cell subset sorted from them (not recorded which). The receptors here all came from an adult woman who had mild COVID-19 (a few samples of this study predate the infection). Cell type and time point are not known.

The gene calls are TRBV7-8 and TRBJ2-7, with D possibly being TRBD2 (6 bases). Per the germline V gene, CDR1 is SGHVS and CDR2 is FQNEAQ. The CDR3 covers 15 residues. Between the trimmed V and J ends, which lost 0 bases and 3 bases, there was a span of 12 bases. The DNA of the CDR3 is TGTGCCAGCAGCTTAGCGGTAGCGGCTTTCTACGAGCAGTACTTC. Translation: CASSLAVAAFYEQYF.

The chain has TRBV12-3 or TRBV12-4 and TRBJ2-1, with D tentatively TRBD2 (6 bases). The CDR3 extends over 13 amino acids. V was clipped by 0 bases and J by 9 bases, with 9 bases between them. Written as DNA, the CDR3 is TGTGCCAGCAGTTTAGCCCACGGGGGTGAGCAGTTCTTC. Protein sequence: CASSLAHGGEQFF.

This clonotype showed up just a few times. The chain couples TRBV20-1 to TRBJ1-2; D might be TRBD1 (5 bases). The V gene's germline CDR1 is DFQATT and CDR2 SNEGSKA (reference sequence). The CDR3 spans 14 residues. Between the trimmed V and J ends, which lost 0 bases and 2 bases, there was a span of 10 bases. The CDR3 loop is CSARERGANYGYTF. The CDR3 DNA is TGCAGTGCTAGAGAGAGAGGGGCAAACTATGGCTACACCTTC.

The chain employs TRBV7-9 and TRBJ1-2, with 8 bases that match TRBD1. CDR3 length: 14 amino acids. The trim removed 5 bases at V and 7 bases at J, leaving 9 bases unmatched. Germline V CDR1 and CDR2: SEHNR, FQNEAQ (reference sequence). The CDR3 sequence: CASSHRGQGGGYTF. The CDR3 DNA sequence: TGTGCCAGCAGCCACCGAGGACAGGGTGGTGGCTACACCTTC.

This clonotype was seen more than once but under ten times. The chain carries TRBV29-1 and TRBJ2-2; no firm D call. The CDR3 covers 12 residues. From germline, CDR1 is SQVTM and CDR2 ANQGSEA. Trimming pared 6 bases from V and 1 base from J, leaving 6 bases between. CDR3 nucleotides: TGCAGCGTCTGGGGGAACACCGGGGAGCTGTTTTTT. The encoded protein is CSVWGNTGELFF.

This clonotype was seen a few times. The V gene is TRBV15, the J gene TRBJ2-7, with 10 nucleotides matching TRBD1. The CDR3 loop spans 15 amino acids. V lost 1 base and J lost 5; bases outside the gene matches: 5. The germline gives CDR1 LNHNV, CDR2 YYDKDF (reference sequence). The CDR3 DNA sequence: TGTGCCACCAGCAGAGTTGGACAGGGGGACAACGAGCAGTACTTC. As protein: CATSRVGQGDNEQYF.

CDR3 in DNA: TGTGCCAGCAGAAGGGACACCGGGAACACTGAAGCTTTCTTT. Encoded protein: CASRRDTGNTEAFF. The chain combines TRBV3-1 with TRBJ1-1; D perhaps matches TRBD1 (6 bases). The CDR3 totals 14 residues. The germline V gene has CDR1 LGHDT and CDR2 YNNKEL (reference sequence). V lost 6 bases and J 1 base, leaving 12 bases between the germline ends.

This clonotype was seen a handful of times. CDR3 sequence reads: CSALTGGKNTEAFF. DNA of the CDR3: TGCAGTGCCTTGACAGGGGGAAAGAACACTGAAGCTTTCTTT. The rearrangement joins TRBV20-1 to TRBJ1-1, with TRBD1 matching over 9 bases. J gave up 1 base and V 6 bases, and 6 bases lay outside the gene matches. CDR1 and CDR2 (germline): DFQATT, SNEGSKA (reference sequence). This CDR3 contains 14 residues.

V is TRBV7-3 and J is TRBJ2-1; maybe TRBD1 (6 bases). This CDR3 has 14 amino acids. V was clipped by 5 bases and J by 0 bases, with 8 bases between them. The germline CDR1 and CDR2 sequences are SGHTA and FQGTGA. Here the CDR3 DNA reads TGTGCCAGCAGCAAGGACAGCTCCTACAATGAGCAGTTCTTC. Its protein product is CASSKDSSYNEQFF.

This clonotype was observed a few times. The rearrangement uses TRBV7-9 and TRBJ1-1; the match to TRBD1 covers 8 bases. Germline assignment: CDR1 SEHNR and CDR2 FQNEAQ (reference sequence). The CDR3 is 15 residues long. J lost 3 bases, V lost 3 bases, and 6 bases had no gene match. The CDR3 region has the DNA TGTGCCAGCAGCTTGGGGGACAGGCGATACACTGAAGCTTTCTTT. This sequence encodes CASSLGDRRYTEAFF.

The CDR3 spells CASSPMGGNRGDTQYF. The CDR3 DNA follows: TGTGCCAGCAGCCCTATGGGGGGCAACCGGGGAGATACGCAGTATTTT. The V call is TRBV7-6, the J call TRBJ2-3; D tentatively fits TRBD1 or TRBD2 (6 bases each). Germline CDR1 SGHVS, CDR2 FNYEAQ. The ends were cut back, 5 bases at V and 5 bases at J, with 20 bases in the middle. The CDR3 sequence is 16 residues long.

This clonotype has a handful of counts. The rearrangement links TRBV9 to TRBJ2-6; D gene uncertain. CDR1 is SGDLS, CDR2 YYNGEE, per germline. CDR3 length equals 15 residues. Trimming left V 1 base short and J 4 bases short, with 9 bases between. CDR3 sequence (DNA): TGTGCCAGCAGCGTATGGAAGACCGGGGCCAACGTCCTGACTTTC. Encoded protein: CASSVWKTGANVLTF. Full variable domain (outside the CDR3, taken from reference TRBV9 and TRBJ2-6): DSGVTQTPKHLITATGQRVTLRCSPRSGDLSVYWYQQSLDQGLQFLIQYYNGEERAKGNILERFSAQQFPDLHSELNLSSLELGDSALYFCASSVWKTGANVLTFGAGSRLTVL.

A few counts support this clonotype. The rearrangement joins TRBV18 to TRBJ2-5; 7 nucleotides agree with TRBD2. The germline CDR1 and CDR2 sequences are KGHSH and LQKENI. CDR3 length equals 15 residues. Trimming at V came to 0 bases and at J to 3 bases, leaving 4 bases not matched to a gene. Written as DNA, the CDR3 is TGTGCCAGCTCACCACCTTCACGGGGGGAAGAGACCCAGTACTTC. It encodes CASSPPSRGEETQYF.

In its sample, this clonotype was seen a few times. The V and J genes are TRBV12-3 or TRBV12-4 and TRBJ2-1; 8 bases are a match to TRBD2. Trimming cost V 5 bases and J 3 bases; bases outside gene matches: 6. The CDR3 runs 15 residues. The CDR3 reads CASSQLADDYNEQFF. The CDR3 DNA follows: TGTGCCAGCAGTCAACTAGCGGATGACTACAATGAGCAGTTCTTC.

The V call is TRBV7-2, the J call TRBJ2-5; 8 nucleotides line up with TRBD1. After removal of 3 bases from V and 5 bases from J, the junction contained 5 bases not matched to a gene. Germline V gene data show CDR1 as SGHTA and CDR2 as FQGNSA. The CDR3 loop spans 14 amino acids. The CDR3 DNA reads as TGTGCCAGCAGCTTCCGACAGGGGACGGAGACCCAGTACTTC. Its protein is CASSFRQGTETQYF.

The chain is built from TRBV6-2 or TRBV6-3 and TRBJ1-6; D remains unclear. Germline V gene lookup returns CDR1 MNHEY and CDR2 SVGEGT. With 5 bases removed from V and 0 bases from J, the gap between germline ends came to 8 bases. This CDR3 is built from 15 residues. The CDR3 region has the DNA TGTGCCAGCAGTCAAACCTACTCCTATAATTCACCCCTCCACTTT. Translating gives CASSQTYSYNSPLHF.

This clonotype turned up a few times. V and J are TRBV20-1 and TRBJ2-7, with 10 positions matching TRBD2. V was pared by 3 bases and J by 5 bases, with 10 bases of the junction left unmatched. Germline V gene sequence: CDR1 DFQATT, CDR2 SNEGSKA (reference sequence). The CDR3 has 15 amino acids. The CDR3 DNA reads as TGCAGTGCTAGTCAGGGGACTAGCGTTCGCGACGAGCAGTACTTC. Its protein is CSASQGTSVRDEQYF.

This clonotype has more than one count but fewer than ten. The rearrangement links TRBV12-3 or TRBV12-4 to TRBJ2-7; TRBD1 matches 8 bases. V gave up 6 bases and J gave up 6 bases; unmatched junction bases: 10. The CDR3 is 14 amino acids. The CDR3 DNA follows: TGTGCCAGCAGCCCCGACAGGGGAAGGGGCGAGCAGTACTTC. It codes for CASSPDRGRGEQYF.